The entry that follows covers one T cell receptor beta chain sequence. This CDR3 is 16 amino acids long. With V trimmed by 4 bases and J by 1 base, 8 bases remained unmatched. Germline V gene sequence: CDR1 MRHNA, CDR2 SNTAGT. The data derive from a study of T cell responses to AZD1222 COVID-19 vaccine. Data came from immunoSEQ multiplex PCR; TCRdb stores just in-frame clones and leaves some out. Here the sample spans under 150,000 clones, almost 95% being singletons. This specimen consisted of peripheral blood, obtained 28 days after the second AZD1222 dose. The origin of this receptor is an adult who received the AZD1222 COVID-19 vaccine. The chain links TRBV6-4 to TRBJ2-5; 8 positions match TRBD2. CDR3 sequence: CASSAREGAGQETQYF. In DNA, the CDR3 is TGTGCCAGCAGTGCCCGGGAGGGAGCGGGCCAAGAGACCCAGTACTTC.